This T cell receptor (beta chain) was recovered during a study of blood T cell repertoires in COVID-19. Across the whole study: The analysed material was cDNA or gDNA that came from T cells, B-cell-depleted T cells, or PBMCs.

With 10 bases removed from V and 5 bases from J, the gap between germline ends came to 9 bases. Germline V gene lookup returns CDR1 ENHRY and CDR2 SYGVKD. The CDR3 consists of 11 residues. Profiled with immunoSEQ multiplex PCR; TCRdb holds only in-frame clones, not every one. The sample consists of more than 200,000 clones, approximately 89% of them appearing once. V and J are TRBV10-3 and TRBJ1-5; tentatively, D is TRBD1 (5 bases). The sequenced material came from PBMCs or T cells enriched from blood (not recorded which). The TCR was taken from a woman aged 25-40 years with acute COVID-19. The CDR3 is CASGGDQPQHF. In nucleotides, the CDR3 is TGTGCCAGCGGGGGGGATCAGCCCCAGCATTTT.